This record concerns one TCR beta chain sequence. No antigen is known for it. No qualities accompany the bases; no much larger clone lies one base away. Reading from cysteine to phenylalanine, the CDR3 counts 17 amino acids. Only CDR3 DNA is held: 51 bases, read in frame from base 1. V lost 2 bases and J lost 4 bases, and the count of bases not matched to a germline gene is 4. Sequences GTSNPN (CDR1) and SVGIG (CDR2) are obtained from the germline V gene (reference sequence). Each collaborating institution followed its own protocols to collect whole blood in K2EDTA tubes. For TCRbeta analysis, collaborators shipped samples as frozen whole blood, isolated PBMCs, or DNA extracted from either of those sample types. The sample belongs to a study of blood T cell repertoires in COVID-19 (dated by TCRdb to about 2020). A note on the overall study: Collaborator samples came from the United States, Italy and Spain and covered acute and convalescent phases of COVID-19. The material from the prospective study consisted of cDNA or gDNA derived from T cells, B-cell-depleted T cells, or PBMCs. The dataset comprised deeply sampled blood TCRbeta repertoires from subjects exposed to, actively infected with, or recovered from COVID-19. The repertoires were released in a freely available public database meant as a resource for research on the immune response to SARS-CoV-2. The samples were drawn from two sources: the first 160 participants of the ongoing ImmuneRACE study, and 1,200 or so subjects contributed by 6 global collaborators. The sample metadata nearly always contained a de-identified subject ID, COVID-19 status, age in years and sex. Where available, HLA class I and class II types were taken from metadata supplied by the sample provider and were not determined by assay-based typing.

TCRbeta CDR3 regions were amplified from genomic DNA by means of the immunoSEQ Assay, a bias-controlled multiplex PCR. The authors processed their data as follows. The number of nucleated cells in each sample was estimated by amplification of reference gene primers within the assay. To quantify the absolute abundance of each unique TCRbeta CDR3 rearrangement, sequence reads were collapsed and filtered. Productive Simpson clonality was computed per sample as the square root of Simpson's diversity index over productive rearrangements. TCRdb limited this immuneACCESS table to in-frame rearrangements with V and J called. A share of clones is missing; checked studies link under half to unresolved V genes, and the rest is unexplained. V and J calls and clone size are those listed in that table; D and trimming were worked out from the DNA. A total of 85,000 to 130,000 clones appear in this sample, approximately 86% of them only once. About 6% of the sample belongs to the ten largest clones.

Broad study findings and their caveats: How much clinical and demographic metadata was included differed by source and by participant, and the metadata was provided uncurated.

The sequence derives from a woman in her sixties or seventies with acute or convalescent COVID-19. Rearrangement joined TRBV30 to TRBJ2-2; 16 central bases correspond to TRBD2. Input material: peripheral blood. The CDR3 corresponds to CAWSSGLAGGGTGELFF. The nucleotide sequence reads as follows: TGTGCCTGGAGTTCGGGACTAGCGGGAGGGGGCACCGGGGAGCTGTTTTTT.